The entry below gives a single T cell receptor (beta chain) sequence along with its context. This entry comes from a study of shared clonotypes between healthy human individuals. This CDR3 spans 15 amino acids. With V trimmed by 0 bases and J by 3 bases, 7 bases remained unmatched. The germline V gene has CDR1 GTSNPN and CDR2 SVGIG (reference sequence). Generated by immunoSEQ multiplex PCR, the TCRdb table keeps only in-frame clones and is missing some. Among some 2,100,000 clones, nearly 97% were seen once, and the ten largest hold 0.1% to 0.15%. J is TRBJ2-7 and V is TRBV30; 8 bases are shared with TRBD1. The sequenced material came from naive CD4+ T cells sorted from blood. Subset here: CD45RA+ positively selected. This clonotype originated in a man younger than 30 in good health. The CDR3 loop reads CAWSVRGQGRYEQYF. In nucleotides, the CDR3 is TGTGCCTGGAGTGTACGTGGACAGGGCCGCTACGAGCAGTACTTC.